A selection of T cell receptor beta chains follows, all from one sample in a study of CD8+CD57+ T cells in acquired aplastic anemia. TCRdb re-called the reads through MiXCR, storing one row per CDR3 protein. The sample has about 120,000 distinct CDR3 sequences, about 60% seen once. The sequenced sample was sorted CD4+, CD8+, or CD8+CD57+ T cells (not recorded which) from PBMCs. These receptors were taken from a human donor with aplastic anemia. Both conserved end residues are part of each CDR3.

V,CDR3
TRBV5-6,CASSLGLGTSTYEQYF
TRBV2,CASSEAALAGYEQYF
TRBV15,CATSRDRADTQYF
TRBV20-1,CSARDRVYEQYF
TRBV15,CATSRDQLIYGYTF
TRBV20-1,CSASSGASTDTQYF
TRBV25-1,CASSEGLAGQETQYF
TRBV2,CASSGTGDNSPLHF
TRBV6-2/TRBV6-3,CASSLHDSYEQYF
TRBV19,CASSIRRDIITGELFF
TRBV7-4,CASSVGVNNEQFF
TRBV20-1,CSAETGGGYGYTF
TRBV19,CASSPGSSGYEQYF
TRBV10-3,CAITAQGAGEQYF
TRBV5-4,CASSLYGLAGGFSTDTQYF
TRBV2,CASSLGGLGNNEQFF
TRBV4-2,CASSSMTGIYGYTF
TRBV15,CATSRLRDSNQPQHF
TRBV7-9,CASSKVDGNTEAFF
TRBV28,CASSSLLQLHSYEQYF
TRBV25-1,CASSAQDTGELFF
TRBV9,CASSVRDNSYNEQFF
TRBV2,CASSDVQGRHEQYF
TRBV29-1,CSAEGGTGAYNEQFF
TRBV7-9,CASRGTGQFF
TRBV10-2,CASSPRDSLRYGYTF
TRBV2,CASSEDRANTEAFF
TRBV15,CATKGTGPNEKLFF
TRBV7-6,CASQSRDPYTGELFF
TRBV10-3,CAISDGGRNTEAFF
TRBV5-1,CASTRDTGALGNTEAFF
TRBV19,CASSNSRISYEQYF
TRBV20-1,CSARDQGTDNSPLHF
TRBV10-3,CVISAGQGNTEAFF
TRBV7-9,CASSLLGQNDEQYF
TRBV19,CASSIWESYGYTF
TRBV2,CASTIKGGDAFF
TRBV24-1,CATSDDSDKAFF
TRBV5-6,CASSLGSNLNQPQHF
TRBV7-9,CASSDRDQDTQYF
TRBV6-5,CASSYSYKTRSYGYTF